The clone carrying this T cell receptor (beta chain) was recorded many times. This specimen comes from a study of blood T cell repertoires in COVID-19. Overall study: Whether acute or convalescent, the COVID-19 samples came from the United States, Italy and Spain.

Repertoires were generated with immunoSEQ multiplex PCR, while TCRdb's copy carries only in-frame clones and drops some. The sample has over 200,000 clones; around 90% are singletons. Specimen: peripheral blood. This clonotype was sampled from a man aged 55 to 70 who had recovered from COVID-19.

CDR3 nucleotides: TGTGCCAGCAGCTTATCCCAAAACTTTAACTATGGCTACACCTTC. Amino acids: CASSLSQNFNYGYTF. The chain is built from TRBV7-2 and TRBJ1-2; D gene unclear. The CDR3 loop spans 15 amino acids. Germline values: CDR1 SGHTA, CDR2 FQGNSA. Trimming removed 2 bases at V and 1 base at J, with 11 bases between.